This entry describes one TCR beta chain. What antigen it recognizes has not been identified. Per-base quality was not reported, and no clone a single base away is much larger than it. Taken from cysteine to phenylalanine, the CDR3 has 13 residues. The sequence is cut down to CDR3 DNA, 39 bases in frame from base 1. According to the germline V gene (reference sequence), CDR1 reads DFQATT and CDR2 reads SNEGSKA. V sheds 5 bases and J sheds 1 base, leaving 12 bases between their ends. In the study, sorted CD4+ and CD8+ blood T cells from patients with severe aplastic anemia and from healthy subjects underwent deep sequencing of TCR repertoires. Ficoll-Paque density gradient centrifugation was used to isolate peripheral blood mononuclear cells. Before DNA extraction, CD4+ and CD8+ T cells were sorted with FACS or magnetic beads. This specimen comes from a study of CD8+CD57+ T cells in acquired aplastic anemia (dated 2018 in TCRdb). Turning to the overall study: On average, sorted CD4+ and CD8+ cells yielded around 3.4 ug of extracted DNA, with a range of about 0.19 to 30 ug. Healthy donor samples averaged about 10 million reads for CD4+ and under 14 million for CD8+ cells. Overall results and qualifications from the work: Roughly 30 CD8+ CDR3 sequences were found to be shared between patients and controls, but these sequences appeared to be highly expressed in patients and within the immunodominant clones of the patients. No significant difference in CD8+ Simpson's diversity was found between patients and healthy controls (P=0.060).

Profiling of TCR beta VDJ combinations and CDR3 sequences used genomic DNA as the template. TCR repertoire sequencing was run on an Illumina HiSeq 2000. The study's own analysis went as follows. Repertoire assessment relied on Simpson's diversity index, CDR3 size and DJ length profiles, and TRBV/TRBJ rearrangement plots. Whichever DNA sequence was most abundant in the deep sequencing data was defined as the immunodominant clone. CDR3 amino acid sequences were checked for sharing across subjects and were also compared against the VDJdb database and published repertoires. TCRdb reworked the public reads: Q25 trimming with fastp, MiXCR clone assembly, productive beta chains retained. Entries are consolidated by CDR3 protein sequence, retaining the most common genes and DNA. TCRdb, not the original authors, processed these V and J calls. The table for this sample lists roughly 180,000 distinct CDR3 sequences; 46% of them were counted only once. The top ten clonotypes cover roughly 3% of the sample.

In this chain, TRBV20-1 is recombined with TRBJ2-7, with the D gene possibly TRBD1 or TRBD2, each one fitting 5 bases. The sequence was obtained from a human donor in good health. What was sequenced was sorted CD4+, CD8+, or CD8+CD57+ T cells (not recorded which) from PBMCs. The CDR3 has the sequence CSAPGPSSYEQYF. The DNA sequence is given as TGCAGTGCTCCGGGACCCAGTTCCTACGAGCAGTACTTC.